One and the same sample provided the 13 T cell receptor beta chains below, sequenced in a study of Graves' ophthalmopathy and Graves' hyperthyroidism. Scientists amplified the TCR beta CDR3 regions from RNA transcripts. Second-round multiplex PCR came after first-round RT-PCR with HTBI primers. Each CDR3 protein is one row after TCRdb ran MiXCR on the multiplex PCR reads. The sample has 500,000 to 800,000 distinct CDR3 sequences, approximately 39% seen once. What was sequenced was peripheral blood. The receptors shown here come from an adult man with Graves' ophthalmopathy.

This clonotype was seen a single time. J is TRBJ2-6 and V is TRBV10-3; 10 nucleotides agree with TRBD1. The CDR3 runs 16 residues. V lost 8 bases, J lost 0 bases, and 4 bases stayed unmatched. From germline, CDR1 is ENHRY and CDR2 SYGVKD. The CDR3 loop reads CAIGQGVGSGANVLTF. The DNA for the CDR3 is TGTGCCATCGGACAGGGGGTAGGCTCTGGGGCCAACGTCCTGACTTTC.

The rearrangement uses TRBV24-1 and TRBJ1-2; no firm D call. With 2 bases removed from V and 8 bases from J, the gap between germline ends came to 5 bases. This CDR3 comprises 11 residues. Germline CDR1 KGHDR, CDR2 SFDVKD. The CDR3 DNA sequence: TGTGCCACCAGTGATTCGTTAGGCTACACCTTC. Translating gives CATSDSLGYTF.

Many counts were recorded for this clonotype. The rearrangement joins TRBV2 to TRBJ1-2; D unclear. Between the trimmed V and J ends, which lost 7 bases and 1 base, there was a span of 10 bases. Looked up from germline, CDR1 is SNHLY and CDR2 is FYNNEI. The CDR3 is made up of 13 amino acids. The CDR3 coding sequence is TGTGCCAGCAAGGCACGACTTAACTATGGCTACACCTTC. It yields the protein CASKARLNYGYTF.

Only a few counts were recorded for this clonotype. V and J are TRBV4-1 and TRBJ2-7, with TRBD2 as a possible D gene (5 bases). Germline V lookup: CDR1 MGHRA, CDR2 YSYEKL. With 10 bases removed from V and 5 bases from J, the gap between germline ends came to 15 bases. The CDR3 length is 12 residues. CDR3 bases: TGCGCCACTCTGGGAGTGCAGGACGAGCAGTACTTC. Protein product: CATLGVQDEQYF.

This clonotype appeared a few times. V and J are TRBV5-1 and TRBJ2-7, with 11 bases that match TRBD2. The CDR3 is 14 amino acids. V was clipped by 2 bases and J by 5 bases; unmatched bases: 3. Per the germline V gene, CDR1 is SGHRS and CDR2 is YFSETQ. CDR3 DNA: TGCGCCAGCAGCTTTAGTAGCGGGAGGGACGAGCAGTACTTC. Translated, it gives CASSFSSGRDEQYF.

This clonotype occurred a few times. The V and J genes are TRBV27 and TRBJ1-4; tentative D call: TRBD1 (5 bases). V was clipped by 5 bases and J by 7 bases, with 14 bases between them. The V gene's germline CDR1 is MNHEY and CDR2 SMNVEV (reference sequence). The CDR3 is 14 amino acids. The CDR3 protein is CASSPTQGREKLFF. CDR3 nucleotides: TGTGCCAGCAGTCCGACCCAGGGACGTGAAAAACTGTTTTTT.

This chain connects TRBV7-9 to TRBJ1-3; the match to TRBD1 covers 10 bases. This CDR3 has 16 residues. With 5 bases clipped from V and 2 bases from J, the junction kept 6 bases outside the gene matches. Looked up from germline, CDR1 is SEHNR and CDR2 is FQNEAQ (reference sequence). The CDR3 bases are TGTGCCAGCAGCCAAAGACAGGGGGCAACTGGAAACACCATATATTTT. Its protein is CASSQRQGATGNTIYF.

This clonotype was observed at least ten times. The V call is TRBV11-2, the J call TRBJ2-5; D not certain. Trimming shortened V by 3 bases and J by 5 bases, and 13 bases separated the two germline ends. Germline V gene lookup returns CDR1 SGHAT and CDR2 FQNNGV. CDR3 length equals 14 residues. CDR3 amino acids: CASSFGVDEETQYF. CDR3 DNA: TGTGCCAGCAGCTTTGGGGTGGATGAGGAGACCCAGTACTTC. Drawing the rest from reference TRBV11-2 and TRBJ2-5, the complete variable domain is EAGVAQSPRYKIIEKRQSVAFWCNPISGHATLYWYQQILGQGPKLLIQFQNNGVVDDSQLPKDRFSAERLKGVDSTLKIQPAKLEDSAVYLCASSFGVDEETQYFGPGTRLLVL.

This chain links TRBV24-1 with TRBJ2-1; D ambiguous. V was cut by 5 bases and J by 0 bases, with 10 bases left in between. The CDR3 has 15 amino acids. From germline, CDR1 is KGHDR and CDR2 SFDVKD. CDR3 DNA sequence: TGTGCCACCAGTGTCTCGGGTAGCTCCTACAATGAGCAGTTCTTC. Protein sequence: CATSVSGSSYNEQFF.

This clonotype showed up many times. The chain joins TRBV7-6 to TRBJ1-1, with TRBD1 identical over 7 bases. This CDR3 comprises 14 residues. V dropped 8 bases and J dropped 1; count of bases not matched to a gene: 7. Germline V CDR1 and CDR2: SGHVS, FNYEAQ. The CDR3 nucleotides read TGTGCCAGCGGGGGGGGGACAGCGAACACTGAAGCTTTCTTT. Residues: CASGGGTANTEAFF. The variable domain in full, with the rest retrieved from reference TRBV7-6 and TRBJ1-1, is GAGVSQSPRYKVTKRGQDVALRCDPISGHVSLYWYRQALGQGPEFLTYFNYEAQQDKSGLPNDRFSAERPEGSISTLTIQRTEQRDSAMYRCASGGGTANTEAFFGQGTRLTVV.

In the case of this clonotype: One base away lies a much larger clone, so this may be a sequencing read error. The CDR3 here is CASSYRPGANYEQYF. The CDR3 coding sequence is TGTGCCAGCAGCTACCGGCCGGGGGCTAACTACGAGCAGTACTTC. The chain combines TRBV7-2 with TRBJ2-7; D possibly uses TRBD1 or TRBD2 (6 bases each). This CDR3 comprises 15 residues. Germline assignment: CDR1 SGHTA and CDR2 FQGNSA. The V end was cut by 4 bases, the J end by 3 bases, with 16 bases between. The full variable domain, its missing parts supplied by reference TRBV7-2 and TRBJ2-7, is GAGVSQSPSNKVTEKGKDVELRCDPISGHTALYWYRQSLGQGLEFLIYFQGNSAPDKSGLPSDRFSAERTGGSVSTLTIQRTQQEDSAVYLCASSYRPGANYEQYFGPGTRLTVT.

V and J are TRBV7-9 and TRBJ1-1; 8 bases line up with TRBD1. Per the germline V gene, CDR1 is SEHNR and CDR2 is FQNEAQ (reference sequence). The V segment lost 4 bases and the J segment 5 bases; nucleotides outside the gene matches: 6. CDR3 size: 14 residues. CDR3 amino acids: CASSSRGQGTEAFF. CDR3 sequence (DNA): TGTGCCAGCAGCTCCAGGGGGCAGGGTACTGAAGCTTTCTTT.

V usage is TRBV4-3 and J usage is TRBJ1-3; the D gene is possibly TRBD1 (5 bases). This CDR3 spans 16 amino acids. Germline CDR1 is LGHNA and CDR2 is YSLEER. V was cut by 2 bases and J by 0 bases, with 11 bases left in between. As DNA, the CDR3 is TGCGCCAGCAGCCAACACCCGGACATCTCTGGAAACACCATATATTTT. Its protein is CASSQHPDISGNTIYF.